The clone carrying this TCR beta chain was counted between two and nine times. What it binds is not known. The data derive from a study of cytomegalovirus exposure and HLA in healthy donors. Study-wide background: Earlier sequencing of 150 million to 200 million T cells yielded 95 million to 120 million unique TCR beta sequences.

13 Jbeta primers and 60 Vbeta primers were used for the PCR. Only in-frame clones appear in the TCRdb table, and some are missing; sequencing was by immunoSEQ multiplex PCR. The table lists some 190,000 clones, roughly 9.5% of them singletons, with 1% to 1.5% in the top ten. Study-level points and caveats: A later analysis associated some 18,000 TCR beta sequences with HLA alleles at a 0.05 false discovery rate. TRBV6-2, TRBV6-3 and some other V segments were excluded as indistinguishable. Across donors, sequencing depth was assumed by presence/absence analyses to be roughly uniform.

Germline V CDR1 and CDR2: SGHRS, YFSETQ. Trimming cost V 4 bases and J 1 base; bases outside gene matches: 2. The CDR3 sequence is 14 residues long. The chain couples TRBV5-1 to TRBJ2-7, with TRBD1 identical over 10 bases. The sequenced sample consisted of PBMCs. This receptor was taken from a woman in her 30s in good health and CMV-seropositive. DNA for the CDR3: TGCGCCAGCAGCGACAGGGGGCTGTCCTACGAGCAGTACTTC. Translating gives CASSDRGLSYEQYF.